This T cell receptor (beta chain) derives from a study of neurological immune-mediated disorders. As healthy controls, volunteers from a blood bank in Maryland, USA, were used. At least ten counts were recorded for this clonotype. The CDR3 is made up of 15 amino acids. V was cut by 1 base and J by 1 base, with 11 bases left in between. In germline, CDR1 is SGHRS, CDR2 YFSETQ. Template-switch 5'RACE cDNA synthesis added a 10-nucleotide unique molecular identifier. The output of every sequencing run exceeded 180 million TCR-beta sequences, derived from 15-18 subjects. TCRdb reprocessed the 5' RACE reads with MiXCR, giving one entry per CDR3 protein. The table lists 33,000 or so distinct CDR3 sequences, under 7.5% of them singletons.

Specimen: PBMCs. The sequence was collected from a middle-aged woman in good health. The V gene is TRBV5-1, the J gene TRBJ2-5; no clear D gene. CDR3 in amino acids: CASSLQGRIQETQYF. CDR3 sequence (DNA): TGCGCCAGCAGCTTGCAAGGACGCATCCAAGAGACCCAGTACTTC.